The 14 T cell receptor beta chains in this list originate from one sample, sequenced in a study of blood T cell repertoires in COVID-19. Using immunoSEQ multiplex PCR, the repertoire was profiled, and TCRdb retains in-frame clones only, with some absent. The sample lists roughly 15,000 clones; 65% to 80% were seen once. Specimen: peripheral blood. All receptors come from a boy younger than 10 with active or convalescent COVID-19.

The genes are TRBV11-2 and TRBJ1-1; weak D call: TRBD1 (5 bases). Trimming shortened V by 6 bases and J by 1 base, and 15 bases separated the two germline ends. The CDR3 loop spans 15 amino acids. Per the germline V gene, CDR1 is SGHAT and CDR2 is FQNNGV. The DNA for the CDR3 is TGTGCCAGCAGTCCCCGGAGGGGCAGGAACACTGAAGCTTTCTTT. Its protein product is CASSPRRGRNTEAFF.

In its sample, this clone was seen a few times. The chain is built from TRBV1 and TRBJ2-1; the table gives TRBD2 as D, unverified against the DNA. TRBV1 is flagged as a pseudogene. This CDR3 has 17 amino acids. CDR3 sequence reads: CTSSQEWRGGSYNEQFF. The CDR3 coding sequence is TGCACCAGCAGCCAAGAGTGGCGGGGGGGCTCCTACAATGAGCAGTTCTTC.

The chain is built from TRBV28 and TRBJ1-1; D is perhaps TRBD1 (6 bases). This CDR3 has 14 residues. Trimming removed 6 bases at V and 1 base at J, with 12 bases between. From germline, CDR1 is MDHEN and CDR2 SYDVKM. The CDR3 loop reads CASRLQGKNTEAFF. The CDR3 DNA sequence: TGTGCCAGCAGGTTACAGGGAAAGAACACTGAAGCTTTCTTT. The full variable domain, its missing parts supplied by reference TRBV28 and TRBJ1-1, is DVKVTQSSRYLVKRTGEKVFLECVQDMDHENMFWYRQDPGLGLRLIYFSYDVKMKEKGDIPEGYSVSREKKERFSLILESASTNQTSMYLCASRLQGKNTEAFFGQGTRLTVV.

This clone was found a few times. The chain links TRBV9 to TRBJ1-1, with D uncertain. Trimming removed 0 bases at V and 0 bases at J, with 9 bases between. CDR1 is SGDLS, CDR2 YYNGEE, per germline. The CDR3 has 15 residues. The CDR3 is CASSVGPALNTEAFF. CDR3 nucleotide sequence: TGTGCCAGCAGCGTAGGTCCAGCGTTGAACACTGAAGCTTTCTTT. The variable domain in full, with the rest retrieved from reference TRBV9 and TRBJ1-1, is DSGVTQTPKHLITATGQRVTLRCSPRSGDLSVYWYQQSLDQGLQFLIQYYNGEERAKGNILERFSAQQFPDLHSELNLSSLELGDSALYFCASSVGPALNTEAFFGQGTRLTVV.

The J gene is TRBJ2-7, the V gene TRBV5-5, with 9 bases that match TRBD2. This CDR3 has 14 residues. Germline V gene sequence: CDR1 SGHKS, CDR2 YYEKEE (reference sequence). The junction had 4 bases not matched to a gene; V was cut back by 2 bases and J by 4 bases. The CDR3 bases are TGTGCCAGCAGCTTTGTAACTAGCGGGTACGAGCAGTACTTC. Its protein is CASSFVTSGYEQYF.

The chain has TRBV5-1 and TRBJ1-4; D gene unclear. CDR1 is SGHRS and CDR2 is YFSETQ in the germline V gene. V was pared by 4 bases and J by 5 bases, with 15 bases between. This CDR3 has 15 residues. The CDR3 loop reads CASSPGRGTNEKLFF. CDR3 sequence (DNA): TGCGCCAGCAGCCCCGGACGGGGAACAAATGAAAAACTGTTTTTT.

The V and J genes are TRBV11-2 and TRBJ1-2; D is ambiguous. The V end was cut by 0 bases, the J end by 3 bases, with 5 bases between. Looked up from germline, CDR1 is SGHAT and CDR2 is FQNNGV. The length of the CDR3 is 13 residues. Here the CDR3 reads CASSLERYYGYTF. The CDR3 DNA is TGTGCCAGCAGCTTAGAGAGGTACTATGGCTACACCTTC.

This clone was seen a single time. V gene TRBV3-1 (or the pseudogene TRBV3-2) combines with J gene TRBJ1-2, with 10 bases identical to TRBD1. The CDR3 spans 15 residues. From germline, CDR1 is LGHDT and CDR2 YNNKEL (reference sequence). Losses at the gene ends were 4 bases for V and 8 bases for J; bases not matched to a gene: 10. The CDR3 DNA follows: TGTGCCAGCAGCCCCCCGGGACAGGGGTCGGTAGGCTACACCTTC. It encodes CASSPPGQGSVGYTF.

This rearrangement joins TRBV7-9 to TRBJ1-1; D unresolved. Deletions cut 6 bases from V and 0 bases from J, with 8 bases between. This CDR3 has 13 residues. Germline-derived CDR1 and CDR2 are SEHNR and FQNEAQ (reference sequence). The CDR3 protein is CASRLTVNTEAFF. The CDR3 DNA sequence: TGTGCCAGCAGGTTGACGGTGAACACTGAAGCTTTCTTT.

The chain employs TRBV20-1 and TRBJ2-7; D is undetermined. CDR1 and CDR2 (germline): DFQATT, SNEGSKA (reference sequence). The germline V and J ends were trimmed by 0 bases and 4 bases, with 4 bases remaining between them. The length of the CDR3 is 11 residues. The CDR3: CSARDLYEQYF. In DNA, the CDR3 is TGCAGTGCTAGAGACCTATACGAGCAGTACTTC.

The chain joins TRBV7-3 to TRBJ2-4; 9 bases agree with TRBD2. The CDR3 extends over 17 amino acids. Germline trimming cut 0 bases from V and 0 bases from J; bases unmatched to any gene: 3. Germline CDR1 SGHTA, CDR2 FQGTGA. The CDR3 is CASSLTGSGGAKNIQYF. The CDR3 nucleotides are TGTGCCAGCAGCTTAACAGGTAGCGGGGGAGCCAAAAACATTCAGTACTTC.

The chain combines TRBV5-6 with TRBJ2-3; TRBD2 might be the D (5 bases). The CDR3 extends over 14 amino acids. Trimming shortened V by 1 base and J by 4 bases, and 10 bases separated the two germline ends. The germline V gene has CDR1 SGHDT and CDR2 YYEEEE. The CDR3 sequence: CASSLWTVSDTQYF. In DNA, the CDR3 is TGTGCCAGCAGCTTGTGGACTGTCTCAGATACGCAGTATTTT.

CDR3: CAWTQGQGKFGPGTDTQYF. In DNA, the CDR3 is TGTGCCTGGACCCAGGGACAGGGGAAATTCGGACCGGGCACAGATACGCAGTATTTT. The chain combines TRBV30 with TRBJ2-3, with 10 bases identical to TRBD1. The CDR3 covers 19 residues. CDR1 and CDR2 (germline): GTSNPN, SVGIG (reference sequence). J lost 1 base, V lost 4 bases, and 17 bases had no gene match.

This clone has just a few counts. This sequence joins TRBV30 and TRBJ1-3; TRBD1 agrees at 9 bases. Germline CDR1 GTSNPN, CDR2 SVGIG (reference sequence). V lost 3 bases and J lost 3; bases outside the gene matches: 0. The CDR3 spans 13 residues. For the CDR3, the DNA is TGTGCCTGGAGGGACAGGGGTGGAAACACCATATATTTT. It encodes CAWRDRGGNTIYF.